A selection of T cell receptor beta chains follows, all from one sample in a study of blood T cell repertoires in COVID-19. Assay: immunoSEQ multiplex PCR; the TCRdb copy retains only in-frame clones and omits some. Of about 170,000 clones in the sample, 85% to 90% were seen once. The sample comprised peripheral blood. Receptors originate from a man aged 18 to 29 with active or convalescent COVID-19. Each CDR3 is given with its conserved first and last residue. A D gene is named only where the DNA matches it firmly. Clone size is shown for a subset of rows, as once, few, many or a class of expanded clone.

V gene: TRBV3-1/TRBV3-2; D gene: -; clone size: -; J gene: TRBJ1-6; CDR3 length: 15; CDR3 protein: CASSQAPPYNSPLHF; CDR3 DNA: TGTGCCAGCAGCCAAGCCCCCCCTTATAATTCACCCCTCCACTTT
V gene: TRBV27; D gene: -; clone size: -; J gene: TRBJ1-2; CDR3 length: 14; CDR3 protein: CASSRRSLNYGYTF; CDR3 DNA: TGTGCCAGCAGCCGCCGGTCTCTCAACTATGGCTACACCTTC
V gene: TRBV2; D gene: TRBD2; clone size: -; J gene: TRBJ2-5; CDR3 length: 15; CDR3 protein: CASSEQREGRETQYF; CDR3 DNA: TGTGCCAGCAGTGAGCAGCGGGAGGGCCGAGAGACCCAGTACTTC
V gene: TRBV11-2; D gene: TRBD2; clone size: few; J gene: TRBJ2-1; CDR3 length: 14; CDR3 protein: CASTLLAGVPEQFF; CDR3 DNA: TGTGCCAGCACCCTACTAGCGGGAGTCCCTGAGCAGTTCTTC
V gene: TRBV19; D gene: -; clone size: -; J gene: TRBJ1-1; CDR3 length: 16; CDR3 protein: CASSIFGSPGNTEAFF; CDR3 DNA: TGTGCCAGTAGTATCTTCGGGTCTCCGGGGAACACTGAAGCTTTCTTT
V gene: TRBV6-5; D gene: -; clone size: -; J gene: TRBJ2-1; CDR3 length: 13; CDR3 protein: CASSPNNHNEQFF; CDR3 DNA: TGTGCCAGCAGTCCGAACAACCACAATGAGCAGTTCTTC
V gene: TRBV12-5; D gene: TRBD1; clone size: -; J gene: TRBJ2-7; CDR3 length: 14; CDR3 protein: CASGSGQGNYEQYF; CDR3 DNA: TGTGCTAGTGGTTCGGGACAGGGAAACTACGAGCAGTACTTC
V gene: TRBV19; D gene: TRBD1; clone size: -; J gene: TRBJ1-2; CDR3 length: 15; CDR3 protein: CASSITRGLGYGYTF; CDR3 DNA: TGTGCCAGTAGTATAACCAGGGGGCTCGGCTATGGCTACACCTTC
V gene: TRBV11-2; D gene: TRBD1; clone size: -; J gene: TRBJ1-2; CDR3 length: 17; CDR3 protein: CASSLALAVTGGYGYTF; CDR3 DNA: TGTGCCAGCAGCTTAGCATTAGCGGTGACAGGGGGCTATGGCTACACCTTC
V gene: TRBV11-3; D gene: TRBD1; clone size: -; J gene: TRBJ2-2; CDR3 length: 16; CDR3 protein: CASSRGQATPSGELFF; CDR3 DNA: TGTGCCAGCAGCAGGGGACAGGCGACACCGTCCGGGGAGCTGTTTTTT
V gene: TRBV27; D gene: -; clone size: -; J gene: TRBJ2-7; CDR3 length: 14; CDR3 protein: CASSLAGISYEQYF; CDR3 DNA: TGTGCCAGCAGTTTAGCGGGTATCTCCTACGAGCAGTACTTC
V gene: TRBV19; D gene: TRBD1; clone size: -; J gene: TRBJ2-5; CDR3 length: 14; CDR3 protein: CASSPGGLQETQYF; CDR3 DNA: TGTGCCAGTAGCCCAGGGGGCCTACAAGAGACCCAGTACTTC
V gene: TRBV5-4; D gene: TRBD1; clone size: -; J gene: TRBJ1-1; CDR3 length: 15; CDR3 protein: CASSSGTAMNTEAFF; CDR3 DNA: TGTGCCAGCAGCTCTGGGACAGCCATGAACACTGAAGCTTTCTTT
V gene: TRBV11-2; D gene: TRBD1; clone size: -; J gene: TRBJ2-4; CDR3 length: 17; CDR3 protein: CASSRDRSPIAKNIQYF; CDR3 DNA: TGTGCCAGCAGCCGGGACAGAAGCCCCATAGCCAAAAACATTCAGTACTTC
V gene: TRBV6-1; D gene: -; clone size: few; J gene: TRBJ2-5; CDR3 length: 14; CDR3 protein: CASSERELQETQYF; CDR3 DNA: TGTGCCAGCAGTGAAAGGGAGTTACAAGAGACCCAGTACTTC
V gene: TRBV19; D gene: TRBD1; clone size: -; J gene: TRBJ1-2; CDR3 length: 13; CDR3 protein: CASSRGGGSGYTF; CDR3 DNA: TGTGCCAGTAGCCGAGGGGGCGGTAGTGGCTACACCTTC
V gene: TRBV27; D gene: -; clone size: -; J gene: TRBJ1-1; CDR3 length: 17; CDR3 protein: CASSPSLGGSLNTEAFF; CDR3 DNA: TGTGCCAGCAGCCCATCCCTCGGGGGGTCCTTGAACACTGAAGCTTTCTTT
V gene: TRBV4-3; D gene: -; clone size: few; J gene: TRBJ2-1; CDR3 length: 15; CDR3 protein: CASSPRTEATNEQFF; CDR3 DNA: TGCGCCAGCAGCCCAAGGACAGAGGCCACCAATGAGCAGTTCTTC
V gene: TRBV5-4; D gene: -; clone size: few; J gene: TRBJ1-2; CDR3 length: 17; CDR3 protein: CASSPDPRRSARGGYTF; CDR3 DNA: TGTGCCAGCAGCCCGGACCCCAGGAGGTCGGCCCGGGGTGGCTACACCTTC
V gene: TRBV20-1; D gene: -; clone size: once; J gene: TRBJ1-1; CDR3 length: 11; CDR3 protein: CSAEQGFEAFF; CDR3 DNA: TGCAGTGCGGAACAGGGCTTTGAAGCTTTCTTT
V gene: TRBV28; D gene: -; clone size: -; J gene: TRBJ1-5; CDR3 length: 13; CDR3 protein: CASSPLLNQPQHF; CDR3 DNA: TGTGCCAGCAGCCCTCTCTTAAATCAGCCCCAGCATTTT
V gene: TRBV5-1; D gene: -; clone size: -; J gene: TRBJ1-5; CDR3 length: 16; CDR3 protein: CASSPGGQVGSQPQHF; CDR3 DNA: TGCGCCAGCAGCCCGGGGGGCCAGGTAGGTAGTCAGCCCCAGCATTTT
V gene: TRBV6-5; D gene: -; clone size: -; J gene: TRBJ1-2; CDR3 length: 15; CDR3 protein: CASTTWQGFGYGYTF; CDR3 DNA: TGTGCCAGCACCACGTGGCAGGGGTTCGGCTATGGCTACACCTTC
V gene: TRBV11-2; D gene: TRBD2; clone size: -; J gene: TRBJ2-1; CDR3 length: 16; CDR3 protein: CASSLVVAGHYNEQFF; CDR3 DNA: TGTGCCAGCAGCTTAGTGGTAGCGGGGCACTACAATGAGCAGTTCTTC
V gene: TRBV6-2/TRBV6-3; D gene: -; clone size: -; J gene: TRBJ2-4; CDR3 length: 14; CDR3 protein: CASSSTGLGDIQYF; CDR3 DNA: TGTGCCAGCAGTTCAACAGGGTTGGGAGACATTCAGTACTTC
V gene: TRBV6-5; D gene: -; clone size: -; J gene: TRBJ1-3; CDR3 length: 15; CDR3 protein: CASSLASWSRNTIYF; CDR3 DNA: TGTGCCAGCAGTCTCGCGTCGTGGTCGCGAAACACCATATATTTT
V gene: TRBV4-1; D gene: -; clone size: few; J gene: TRBJ2-2; CDR3 length: 14; CDR3 protein: CASSQSGNGGELFF; CDR3 DNA: TGCGCCAGCAGCCAATCGGGGAACGGCGGGGAGCTGTTTTTT
V gene: TRBV6-2/TRBV6-3; D gene: -; clone size: -; J gene: TRBJ2-7; CDR3 length: 13; CDR3 protein: CASSGPSPHEQYF; CDR3 DNA: TGTGCCAGCAGCGGGCCCAGTCCCCACGAGCAGTACTTC
V gene: TRBV28; D gene: -; clone size: -; J gene: TRBJ1-1; CDR3 length: 12; CDR3 protein: CASSPRQKLAFF; CDR3 DNA: TGTGCCAGCAGTCCGAGACAGAAGCTGGCTTTCTTT
V gene: TRBV11-3; D gene: -; clone size: -; J gene: TRBJ2-2; CDR3 length: 13; CDR3 protein: CASSLFGTGELFF; CDR3 DNA: TGTGCCAGCAGCTTGTTCGGCACCGGGGAGCTGTTTTTT
V gene: TRBV29-1; D gene: TRBD1; clone size: -; J gene: TRBJ1-3; CDR3 length: 14; CDR3 protein: CSVDAGTGGNTIYF; CDR3 DNA: TGCAGCGTTGATGCCGGGACAGGCGGAAACACCATATATTTT
V gene: TRBV9; D gene: -; clone size: once; J gene: TRBJ2-1; CDR3 length: 16; CDR3 protein: CASSRSGSSSYNEQFF; CDR3 DNA: TGTGCCAGCAGCCGTAGCGGTTCGAGCTCCTACAATGAGCAGTTCTTC
V gene: TRBV12-3/TRBV12-4; D gene: -; clone size: -; J gene: TRBJ1-6; CDR3 length: 12; CDR3 protein: CASSFYPSPLHF; CDR3 DNA: TGTGCCAGCAGTTTCTACCCCTCACCCCTCCACTTT
V gene: TRBV12-5; D gene: -; clone size: -; J gene: TRBJ1-1; CDR3 length: 15; CDR3 protein: CASGLAGTPNTEAFF; CDR3 DNA: TGTGCTAGTGGTTTGGCCGGGACACCGAACACTGAAGCTTTCTTT
V gene: TRBV10-1; D gene: TRBD1; clone size: -; J gene: TRBJ1-2; CDR3 length: 16; CDR3 protein: CATRSPGQRDYYGYTF; CDR3 DNA: TGCGCCACCAGATCACCGGGACAGCGAGACTACTATGGCTACACCTTC
V gene: TRBV6-5; D gene: -; clone size: -; J gene: TRBJ1-6; CDR3 length: 15; CDR3 protein: CASTLGIIGGSPLHF; CDR3 DNA: TGTGCCAGCACCTTAGGAATTATCGGGGGTTCACCCCTCCACTTT
V gene: TRBV2; D gene: -; clone size: -; J gene: TRBJ1-1; CDR3 length: 14; CDR3 protein: CASSPTAKGTEAFF; CDR3 DNA: TGTGCCAGCAGTCCGACGGCCAAGGGGACTGAAGCTTTCTTT
V gene: TRBV6-6; D gene: -; clone size: -; J gene: TRBJ2-7; CDR3 length: 13; CDR3 protein: CASTNGGDYEQYF; CDR3 DNA: TGTGCCAGCACCAACGGGGGAGACTACGAGCAGTACTTC
V gene: TRBV24-1; D gene: TRBD1; clone size: -; J gene: TRBJ1-2; CDR3 length: 15; CDR3 protein: CATSDPGQGAYGYTF; CDR3 DNA: TGTGCCACCAGTGACCCGGGACAGGGTGCCTATGGCTACACCTTC
V gene: TRBV6-5; D gene: -; clone size: -; J gene: TRBJ2-1; CDR3 length: 14; CDR3 protein: CASGRSVSANEQFF; CDR3 DNA: TGTGCCAGCGGAAGGTCAGTCAGCGCCAATGAGCAGTTCTTC
V gene: TRBV4-3; D gene: -; clone size: -; J gene: TRBJ2-7; CDR3 length: 14; CDR3 protein: CASSFSSSSYEQYF; CDR3 DNA: TGCGCCAGCAGTTTCTCTTCCAGCTCCTACGAGCAGTACTTC
V gene: TRBV2; D gene: TRBD1; clone size: -; J gene: TRBJ1-2; CDR3 length: 14; CDR3 protein: CASSRTGGIYGYTF; CDR3 DNA: TGTGCCAGCAGCCGGACAGGTGGAATATATGGCTACACCTTC
V gene: TRBV2; D gene: -; clone size: -; J gene: TRBJ1-2; CDR3 length: 14; CDR3 protein: CASSEIQANYGYTF; CDR3 DNA: TGTGCCAGCAGTGAAATACAGGCTAACTATGGCTACACCTTC
V gene: TRBV2; D gene: -; clone size: -; J gene: TRBJ1-5; CDR3 length: 15; CDR3 protein: CASSGWGESNQPQHF; CDR3 DNA: TGTGCCAGCAGTGGGTGGGGGGAGAGCAATCAGCCCCAGCATTTT
V gene: TRBV5-6; D gene: TRBD1; clone size: -; J gene: TRBJ2-7; CDR3 length: 12; CDR3 protein: CASSLRRDRGNF; CDR3 DNA: TGTGCCAGCAGCTTAAGACGGGACAGGGGGAACTTC
V gene: TRBV9; D gene: TRBD1; clone size: -; J gene: TRBJ1-1; CDR3 length: 14; CDR3 protein: CASSPGTGYPEAFF; CDR3 DNA: TGTGCCAGCAGCCCCGGGACAGGGTATCCTGAAGCTTTCTTT
V gene: TRBV2; D gene: TRBD1; clone size: -; J gene: TRBJ2-2; CDR3 length: 15; CDR3 protein: CASKSDRLNTGELFF; CDR3 DNA: TGTGCCAGCAAATCGGACAGGTTGAACACCGGGGAGCTGTTTTTT
V gene: TRBV4-1; D gene: -; clone size: once; J gene: TRBJ1-6; CDR3 length: 16; CDR3 protein: CASSQGSGGFNSPLHF; CDR3 DNA: TGCGCCAGCAGCCAGGGCTCGGGGGGATTTAATTCACCCCTCCACTTT
V gene: TRBV29-1; D gene: -; clone size: -; J gene: TRBJ2-2; CDR3 length: 12; CDR3 protein: CSVAGNTGELFF; CDR3 DNA: TGCAGCGTTGCAGGGAACACCGGGGAGCTGTTTTTT
V gene: TRBV24-1; D gene: -; clone size: -; J gene: TRBJ1-4; CDR3 length: 15; CDR3 protein: CATSDPAGPNEKLFF; CDR3 DNA: TGTGCCACCAGTGACCCCGCGGGGCCTAATGAAAAACTGTTTTTT
V gene: TRBV19; D gene: TRBD1; clone size: -; J gene: TRBJ1-2; CDR3 length: 16; CDR3 protein: CASSMDRGRWESGYTF; CDR3 DNA: TGTGCCAGTAGTATGGACAGGGGGAGATGGGAGAGCGGCTACACCTTC
V gene: TRBV27; D gene: -; clone size: -; J gene: TRBJ2-3; CDR3 length: 16; CDR3 protein: CASSLANVGVADTQYF; CDR3 DNA: TGTGCCAGCAGTTTGGCTAACGTAGGGGTCGCAGATACGCAGTATTTT
V gene: TRBV19; D gene: TRBD1; clone size: -; J gene: TRBJ2-2; CDR3 length: 16; CDR3 protein: CASSILTGGYTGELFF; CDR3 DNA: TGTGCCAGTAGTATATTAACAGGGGGCTACACCGGGGAGCTGTTTTTT